Listed here are 32 T cell receptor beta chains from one sample, sequenced in a study of vaccination and CD4 T cells after COVID-19. Regarding treatment: roughly 10-day PBMC culture with coronavirus spike peptide pools or control peptides (ViraFEST assay). Scientists ran DNA taken from cultured CD4+ T cells through the Oncomine TCR Beta short-read assay for sequencing. From the PCR reads, TCRdb called clonotypes with MiXCR, one entry per CDR3 protein. The sample shows about 13,000 distinct CDR3 sequences, approximately 79% of them seen only once. Their antigens remain unidentified. The sequencing sample was made of CD4+ T cells from blood, cultured in vitro. These receptors all come from a human donor who had recovered from COVID-19.

This clonotype showed up just a few times. Written as DNA, the CDR3 is TGTGCCAGCAGTTCCACCACCGGGACGCAGAGCTCCTATAATTCACCCCTCCACTTT. It is translated as CASSSTTGTQSSYNSPLHF. The chain carries TRBV28 and TRBJ1-6; TRBD1 might be the D (5 bases). In germline, CDR1 is MDHEN, CDR2 SYDVKM. V lost 4 bases and J 0 bases, leaving 19 bases between the germline ends. The CDR3 length is 19 residues.

This chain uses TRBV28 with TRBJ1-5; D is unresolved. Trimming cost V 5 bases and J 1 base, with 15 bases left between them. The CDR3 sequence is 16 residues long. Germline V lookup: CDR1 MDHEN, CDR2 SYDVKM. CDR3 nucleotides: TGTGCCAGCAGTGGTGTTGGCCAACGGAGCAATCAGCCCCAGCATTTT. It encodes CASSGVGQRSNQPQHF.

The chain has TRBV6-5 and TRBJ1-2; D unclear. The CDR3 has 14 residues. V was cut by 2 bases and J by 4 bases, with 11 bases left in between. From germline, CDR1 is MNHEY and CDR2 SVGAGI. For the CDR3, the DNA is TGTGCCAGCAGTTACAGGGTGGGTGGCTATGGCTACACCTTC. Translated: CASSYRVGGYGYTF.

The rearrangement joins TRBV27 to TRBJ1-5; D may be TRBD1 (5 bases). The germline CDR1 and CDR2 sequences are MNHEY and SMNVEV (reference sequence). The CDR3 length is 15 residues. Trimming pared 3 bases from V and 3 bases from J, leaving 12 bases between. CDR3 protein: CASSFSGAYNQPQHF. CDR3 DNA: TGTGCCAGCAGTTTTTCCGGGGCCTACAATCAGCCCCAGCATTTT.

This sequence joins TRBV7-2 and TRBJ2-7, with D perhaps TRBD1 (6 bases). The V gene lost 5 bases and the J gene lost 3 bases, with 32 bases spanning the gap. Germline CDR1 is SGHTA and CDR2 is FQGNSA. This CDR3 has 20 amino acids. Written as DNA, the CDR3 is TGTGCCAGCAGCGCACCCACGCACCCGGAGGTTGGGGGCCATGACTACGAGCAGTACTTC. It yields the protein CASSAPTHPEVGGHDYEQYF.

The chain employs TRBV7-2 and TRBJ1-1; possibly TRBD1 for D (5 bases). V dropped 7 bases and J dropped 3 bases, with 12 bases sitting between them. The CDR3 loop spans 13 amino acids. Per germline, CDR1 SGHTA and CDR2 FQGNSA. CDR3 amino acids: CASNSRDHTEAFF. DNA for the CDR3: TGTGCCAGCAACTCCCGGGACCACACTGAAGCTTTCTTT.

The chain has TRBV20-1 and TRBJ2-2; the match to TRBD2 covers 10 bases. Trimming at V came to 3 bases and at J to 3 bases, leaving 7 bases not matched to a gene. Germline V gives CDR1 DFQATT, CDR2 SNEGSKA (reference sequence). The CDR3 consists of 16 residues. Here the CDR3 reads CSARAGSGRDTGELFF. DNA of the CDR3: TGCAGTGCTAGGGCCGGGAGCGGGAGGGACACCGGGGAGCTGTTTTTT.

The chain couples TRBV25-1 to TRBJ2-6, with a possible D match to TRBD1 (5 bases). This CDR3 comprises 17 residues. Trimming left V 7 bases short and J 0 bases short, with 16 bases between. CDR1 is MGHDK, CDR2 SYGVNS, per germline. CDR3 coding DNA: TGTGCCAGCACCGAGGCAGGGTTTGCCTCTGGGGCCAACGTCCTGACTTTC. Translation: CASTEAGFASGANVLTF.

The V call is TRBV27, the J call TRBJ2-2, with a tentative D call TRBD1 (5 bases). Trimming shortened V by 5 bases and J by 1 base, and 14 bases separated the two germline ends. The CDR3 has 16 amino acids. Germline V gene lookup returns CDR1 MNHEY and CDR2 SMNVEV (reference sequence). The CDR3 nucleotides are TGTGCCAGCAGTATTGGTTGGGGCGGGAACACCGGGGAGCTGTTTTTT. It is translated as CASSIGWGGNTGELFF.

The rearrangement links TRBV19 to TRBJ2-1, with 9 bases identical to TRBD2. The CDR3 covers 17 residues. V shed 6 bases, J shed 15 bases, and the junction held 24 bases outside the gene matches. The germline gives CDR1 LNHDA, CDR2 SQIVND (reference sequence). This chain's CDR3 is CASSDRLSGRHPTSGFF. CDR3 nucleotides: TGTGCCAGTAGCGACAGATTAAGCGGGAGGCACCCAACTAGTGGGTTCTTC.

The chain employs TRBV6-5 and TRBJ1-2, with a weak D call TRBD1 (5 bases). The CDR3 consists of 14 residues. Deletions cut 1 base from V and 4 bases from J, with 10 bases between. Germline assignment: CDR1 MNHEY and CDR2 SVGAGI. CDR3 DNA: TGTGCCAGCAGTTACTTCAGGGCATCCTATGGCTACACCTTC. Translation gives CASSYFRASYGYTF.

The chain joins TRBV7-2 to TRBJ1-2, with no clear D. Trimming cost V 2 bases and J 0 bases, with 7 bases left between them. The CDR3 has 14 amino acids. The germline V gene encodes CDR1 SGHTA and CDR2 FQGNSA. The CDR3 loop reads CASSLQPANYGYTF. The DNA of the CDR3 is TGTGCCAGCAGCTTACAGCCAGCTAACTATGGCTACACCTTC.

This clonotype was recorded once. The CDR3 here is CASTLEGSGGYTF. DNA of the CDR3: TGTGCCAGCACCCTAGAGGGGAGCGGGGGCTACACCTTC. The chain is built from TRBV28 and TRBJ1-2, with D possibly being TRBD1 (5 bases). The germline gives CDR1 MDHEN, CDR2 SYDVKM. The CDR3 runs 13 residues. Between the trimmed V and J ends, which lost 7 bases and 8 bases, there was a span of 17 bases.

CDR3 sequence: CASTAPWASQPQHF. CDR3 DNA: TGTGCCAGCACGGCACCCTGGGCAAGTCAGCCCCAGCATTTT. V and J are TRBV28 and TRBJ1-5; D is unresolved. The CDR3 length is 14 residues. The V end was cut by 7 bases, the J end by 6 bases, with 16 bases between. CDR1 is MDHEN, CDR2 SYDVKM, per germline. The full variable domain, in which reference TRBV28 and TRBJ1-5 provide the parts outside the CDR3, is DVKVTQSSRYLVKRTGEKVFLECVQDMDHENMFWYRQDPGLGLRLIYFSYDVKMKEKGDIPEGYSVSREKKERFSLILESASTNQTSMYLCASTAPWASQPQHFGDGTRLSIL.

J is TRBJ2-5 and V is TRBV7-2; D may match TRBD1 or TRBD2 (6 bases each). The CDR3 extends over 18 amino acids. CDR1 and CDR2 (germline): SGHTA, FQGNSA. V lost 5 bases, J lost 2 bases, and 24 bases lay in between. The CDR3 spells CASSRIGGRRPFQETQYF. The CDR3 DNA sequence: TGTGCCAGCAGCCGCATTGGGGGGCGGAGACCGTTTCAAGAGACCCAGTACTTC.

The chain has TRBV2 and TRBJ2-1; D remains ambiguous. Germline-derived CDR1 and CDR2 are SNHLY and FYNNEI. V shed 1 base and J shed 5 bases, with 15 bases lying between them. The CDR3 loop spans 16 amino acids. DNA for the CDR3: TGTGCCAGCAGTGAAGTGGAACAGCCTCTAAACAATGAGCAGTTCTTC. Encoded protein: CASSEVEQPLNNEQFF.

The V gene is TRBV12-3 or TRBV12-4, the J gene TRBJ1-2; no reliable D call. The CDR3 sequence is 13 residues long. Trimming cost V 3 bases and J 4 bases, with 9 bases left between them. The CDR3 sequence is CASSLREPYGYTF. CDR3 sequence (DNA): TGTGCCAGCAGTTTGAGGGAACCCTATGGCTACACCTTC.

The chain couples TRBV6-2 or TRBV6-3 to TRBJ1-2; tentatively, D is TRBD1 (5 bases). Germline CDR1 and CDR2: MNHEY and SVGEGT. The CDR3 totals 15 residues. V lost 0 bases and J lost 7, with 15 bases in between. Here the CDR3 reads CASSYSGQGPSGYTF. CDR3 in DNA: TGTGCCAGCAGTTACTCAGGTCAGGGTCCGTCTGGCTACACCTTC.

The table lists this clonotype with a count of one. The chain uses TRBV6-1 and TRBJ2-7; 8 bases align to TRBD2. The length of the CDR3 is 14 residues. V shed 6 bases and J 6 bases; nucleotides not matched to a gene: 10. CDR1 is MNHNS, CDR2 SASEGT, per germline. This chain's CDR3 is CASSKLAAFSEQYF. For the CDR3, the DNA is TGTGCCAGCAGCAAACTAGCGGCCTTCTCCGAGCAGTACTTC.

The genes are TRBV7-2 and TRBJ2-7; 9 nucleotides align to TRBD1. CDR1 and CDR2 from the germline V gene are SGHTA and FQGNSA. The junction had 7 bases not matched to a gene; V was cut back by 5 bases and J by 2 bases. This CDR3 comprises 15 residues. The CDR3 is CASSIGQGTPYEQYF. In nucleotides, the CDR3 is TGTGCCAGCAGCATTGGACAGGGGACCCCCTACGAGCAGTACTTC.

The rearrangement joins TRBV2 to TRBJ1-2; no firm D call. V was shortened by 11 bases and J by 2 bases, with 18 bases between the two germline ends. Germline CDR1 SNHLY, CDR2 FYNNEI. The CDR3 covers 14 residues. The CDR3 DNA follows: TGTGCCTTCCCTTGGGCGGCGAACAACTATGGCTACACCTTC. It yields the protein CAFPWAANNYGYTF.

For the CDR3, the DNA is TGCAGTGCCGAGGACAGGGGGTACACCATATATTTT. Residues: CSAEDRGYTIYF. This sequence joins TRBV20-1 and TRBJ1-3, with 10 bases aligning to TRBD1. Germline V lookup: CDR1 DFQATT, CDR2 SNEGSKA (reference sequence). This CDR3 has 12 amino acids. V lost 6 bases, J lost 8 bases, and 4 bases stayed unmatched.

The chain recombines TRBV7-2 with TRBJ1-2; 8 positions agree with TRBD1. CDR3 length equals 12 residues. V shed 5 bases, J shed 7 bases, and the junction held 3 bases outside the gene matches. Germline V gene sequence: CDR1 SGHTA, CDR2 FQGNSA. The DNA for the CDR3 is TGTGCCAGCAGCCGGGACAGGTCTGGCTACACCTTC. Residues: CASSRDRSGYTF.

CDR3 residues: CASSPGTEAFF. CDR3 nucleotides: TGTGCCAGCAGTCCGGGCACTGAAGCTTTCTTT. The V gene is TRBV12-3 or TRBV12-4, the J gene TRBJ1-1; D is ambiguous. The V and J ends lost 5 bases and 4 bases respectively, with 5 bases between them. This CDR3 is 11 amino acids long.

The CDR3 is CASSLLGGAGNTEAFF. In nucleotides, the CDR3 is TGCGCCAGCAGCTTGTTGGGGGGCGCGGGGAACACTGAAGCTTTCTTT. The V gene is TRBV5-1, the J gene TRBJ1-1; possible D gene TRBD1, 6 bases. V was pared by 1 base and J by 1 base, with 14 bases between. The CDR3 is 16 amino acids. Germline V CDR1 and CDR2: SGHRS, YFSETQ.

In its sample, this clonotype was seen once. The chain uses TRBV7-9 and TRBJ1-6; TRBD1 agrees at 8 bases. The V gene's germline CDR1 is SEHNR and CDR2 FQNEAQ (reference sequence). The CDR3 sequence is 14 residues long. V lost 5 bases and J lost 10; bases outside the gene matches: 7. The chain's CDR3 is CASSDQGAGSPLHF. The CDR3 nucleotides are TGTGCCAGCAGCGATCAGGGGGCAGGGTCACCCCTCCACTTT.

The rearrangement links TRBV7-2 to TRBJ1-5; D is unclear. Germline V gives CDR1 SGHTA, CDR2 FQGNSA. The CDR3 has 14 residues. Trimming shortened V by 1 base and J by 9 bases, and 13 bases separated the two germline ends. This chain's CDR3 is CASSLGAWSPPQHF. For the CDR3, the DNA is TGTGCCAGCAGCTTAGGGGCCTGGTCTCCGCCCCAGCATTTT.

The sample holds a few counts of this clonotype. This chain uses TRBV27 with TRBJ2-7; D possibly matches TRBD1 or TRBD2 (5 bases each). Germline V gives CDR1 MNHEY, CDR2 SMNVEV (reference sequence). The CDR3 loop spans 14 amino acids. With 2 bases removed from V and 1 base from J, the gap between germline ends came to 9 bases. CDR3 DNA: TGTGCCAGCAGTTTACAGGGACCTTCCTACGAGCAGTACTTC. This sequence encodes CASSLQGPSYEQYF.

This clonotype was seen once. This sequence joins TRBV11-3 and TRBJ2-7; TRBD1 matches at 7 bases. The germline V gene encodes CDR1 SGHNT and CDR2 YENEEA. Trimming removed 5 bases from V and 2 bases from J; junction bases left unmatched: 9. The CDR3 has 15 residues. CDR3 in DNA: TGTGCCAGCAGCCCAGACGGACAGGAGACCTACGAGCAGTACTTC. This encodes CASSPDGQETYEQYF.

V is TRBV24-1 and J is TRBJ2-1; no clear D. The V gene lost 9 bases and the J gene lost 6 bases, with 8 bases spanning the gap. Looked up from germline, CDR1 is KGHDR and CDR2 is SFDVKD. CDR3 length: 11 amino acids. The CDR3 DNA reads TGTGCCACCGCCCTTTTCAATGAGCAGTTCTTC. Protein: CATALFNEQFF.

The V call is TRBV19, the J call TRBJ1-1; no reliable D call. The CDR3 spans 15 residues. Per the germline V gene, CDR1 is LNHDA and CDR2 is SQIVND (reference sequence). The V gene lost 1 base and the J gene lost 8 bases, with 17 bases spanning the gap. CDR3: CASSIVSSATLEAFF. In nucleotides, the CDR3 is TGTGCCAGTAGTATAGTTTCGTCTGCTACCTTAGAAGCTTTCTTT.

V usage is TRBV19 and J usage is TRBJ2-7, with D perhaps matching TRBD2 (5 bases). The V end was cut by 2 bases, the J end by 5 bases, with 19 bases between. Germline CDR1 and CDR2: LNHDA and SQIVND (reference sequence). CDR3 length equals 16 residues. CDR3 region: CASSISPGSPLDEQYF. As DNA, the CDR3 is TGTGCCAGTAGTATATCCCCGGGGTCCCCTCTGGACGAGCAGTACTTC.